This record concerns one T cell receptor (beta chain) sequence. Antigen unknown. Each donor's status was that of a healthy bone marrow donor. This CDR3 comprises 16 residues. Germline assignment: CDR1 LGHNA and CDR2 YNFKEQ. V shed 2 bases and J shed 6 bases, with 16 bases lying between them. Amplification used 60 Vbeta primers and 13 Jbeta primers. The method was immunoSEQ multiplex PCR; TCRdb's version includes in-frame clones alone and lacks a portion of them. The table has about 130,000 clones, over 15% seen once. This sample is drawn from a study of cytomegalovirus exposure and HLA in healthy donors. General study findings and limits: Later on, an analysis tied over 15,000 TCR beta sequences to HLA alleles at 0.05 false discovery rate. Relative to the approximately 700-donor mean, N-insertions were reportedly fewer in an Asian-associated ancestry cluster in a later analysis. As was reported, the classifier diagnosed cytomegalovirus status with high specificity and sensitivity.

Material: PBMCs. V usage is TRBV4-2 and J usage is TRBJ2-2; tentative D call: TRBD2 (6 bases). The TCR was taken from a female donor in good health and CMV-seropositive. Written as DNA, the CDR3 is TGTGCCAGCAGCCAACCGGGAGCTTACCTCTCCGGGGAGCTGTTTTTT. It is translated as CASSQPGAYLSGELFF.